These T cell receptor beta chains were read from a single sample in a study of T cells in Graves' hyperthyroidism and ophthalmopathy. TCRdb redid the calling of the multiplex PCR reads with MiXCR, one entry per CDR3 protein. The repertoire holds about 610,000 distinct CDR3 sequences, around 42% seen once, with about 8.3% in the top ten. The specimen was peripheral blood or thyroid tissue (not recorded which). The origin of the receptors is a woman aged 18-35 years with Graves' hyperthyroidism. CDR3s include the opening cysteine and the closing phenylalanine or tryptophan. The D gene is left open where the match is weak. Rows may omit the clone size; those that give it use once, few, many or a size class.

d_call clone_size j_call v_call cdr3_nt cdr3_aa
NA many TRBJ1-2 TRBV6-4 TGTGCCAGCAGTGACATAGTAGTGGTCCAGGGGTATGGCTACACCTTC CASSDIVVVQGYGYTF
NA NA TRBJ2-7 TRBV2 TGTGCTAGGACCGCCGCCCCCTACGAGCAGTACTTC CARTAAPYEQYF
NA many TRBJ1-2 TRBV7-8 TGTGCCAGCAGCTTACAAGGGATCGATGGCTACACCTTC CASSLQGIDGYTF
NA many TRBJ1-2 TRBV4-2 TGTGCCAGCAGCCAAGAATTGAGGCAGGGCGATGGCTACACCTTC CASSQELRQGDGYTF
NA NA TRBJ2-2 TRBV29-1 TGCAGCACCTCGGCCGGGGAGCTGTTTTTT CSTSAGELFF
TRBD1 many TRBJ1-2 TRBV7-9 TGTGCCAGCAGCGTCGGGGAGGGGGCATATCGTAACTATGGCTACACCTTC CASSVGEGAYRNYGYTF
NA NA TRBJ1-1 TRBV2 TGTGCCAGCAGGGGGAGCTATAGAGCTTTCTTT CASRGSYRAFF
NA NA TRBJ1-1 TRBV5-1 TGCGCCAGCAGCTGGATCAGTGTGAACACTGAAGCTTTCTTT CASSWISVNTEAFF
TRBD1 many TRBJ1-5 TRBV4-1 TGCGCCAGCAGCCAAACAGGGGGGAGGCAGCCCCAGCATTTT CASSQTGGRQPQHF
NA NA TRBJ2-2 TRBV4-1 TGCGCCAGCAGCCAGCCAGCCATAGCCTACACCGGGGAGCTGTTTTTT CASSQPAIAYTGELFF
NA many TRBJ1-1 TRBV30 TGTGCCTGGAGTGTCAGGGGGAACACTGAAGCTTTCTTT CAWSVRGNTEAFF
NA NA TRBJ2-7 TRBV20-1 TGCAGTGCTACAGATCGGGACGACGAGCAGTACTTC CSATDRDDEQYF
NA NA TRBJ1-2 TRBV20-1 TGCAGGGACTTGGGGGGGGCCCTAGCTAACTATGGCTACACCTTC CRDLGGALANYGYTF
NA NA TRBJ1-2 TRBV5-4 TGTGCCAGCAGACCCGGGGGTCACGGCTATGGCTACACCTTC CASRPGGHGYGYTF
NA NA TRBJ2-5 TRBV29-1 TGCAGCGTTGATAGGCCGGGGTACCAAGAGACCCAGTACTTC CSVDRPGYQETQYF
TRBD2 NA TRBJ2-3 TRBV2 TGTGCCAGCAGTGACCCGGGACTAGCGGGAGGTATGGTGCAGTATTTT CASSDPGLAGGMVQYF
NA NA TRBJ2-5 TRBV2 TGTGCCAGCGGTGAAGTTTCTAGCACGTACCAAGAGACCCAGTACTTC CASGEVSSTYQETQYF
NA NA TRBJ1-3 TRBV2 TGTGCCAGCAGTGAGGGGGCCGGTAGCAACACCATATATTTT CASSEGAGSNTIYF
NA few TRBJ1-1 TRBV3-1 TGTGCCAGCAGCCTTAAGGAGGGCAACTTAAACACTGAAGCTTTCTTT CASSLKEGNLNTEAFF
NA many TRBJ2-7 TRBV20-1 TGCAGTGCTAGTCCCCCGGACTACGAGCAGTACTTC CSASPPDYEQYF
TRBD1 many TRBJ1-5 TRBV7-2 TGTGCCAGCAGCTTAGCTAGGACAGGGTATCCCCAGCATTTT CASSLARTGYPQHF
NA many TRBJ1-3 TRBV7-2 TGTGCCAGCAGCTTAGCGCAGGCCTACTCTGGAAGCACCATATATTTT CASSLAQAYSGSTIYF
TRBD1 many TRBJ1-2 TRBV5-8 TGTGCCAGCAGCTCGTGGGACAGTGAAACCAACTATGGCTACACCTTC CASSSWDSETNYGYTF
TRBD2 few TRBJ2-2 TRBV2 TGTGCCAGAAAGGGACTAACCGGGGAGCTGTTTTTT CARKGLTGELFF
NA many TRBJ1-6 TRBV6-1 TGTGCCAGCAGTACCGCAGGGTTGGATTCACCCCTCCACTTT CASSTAGLDSPLHF
NA NA TRBJ1-2 TRBV2 TGTGCCAGCAGTGAAGACTTCTATGGCTACACCTTC CASSEDFYGYTF
TRBD1 many TRBJ1-2 TRBV7-9 TGTGCCAGCAGCCGTACAGGGGGCTCAAAATCAAACTATGGCTACACCTTC CASSRTGGSKSNYGYTF
TRBD2 NA TRBJ2-3 TRBV19 TGTGCCAGTAGCCCCCAGCCGCCTAGCGGGTCAAGGGATACGCAGTATTTT CASSPQPPSGSRDTQYF
NA once TRBJ2-5 TRBV9 TGTGCCAGCAGCCAGACTACAGCCCAAGAGACCCAGTACTTC CASSQTTAQETQYF
NA NA TRBJ1-2 TRBV15 TGTGCCACCAGCAAAGGGGCCGGCTATGGCTACACCTTC CATSKGAGYGYTF
NA many TRBJ1-2 TRBV19 TGTGCCAGTAGTATAGTAGCCTCTTATGGCTACACCTTC CASSIVASYGYTF
TRBD2 NA TRBJ2-5 TRBV3-1 TGTGCCAGCAGCCAATACCAGGGACTAGCGGGAGATGTAAAGACCCAGTACTTC CASSQYQGLAGDVKTQYF
NA NA TRBJ1-6 TRBV20-1 TGCAGTGCTCGAACTAGCGGGGCAAATTCACCCCTCCACTTT CSARTSGANSPLHF
NA NA TRBJ2-5 TRBV7-9 TGTGCCAGCAGCTTAATGACCGGGGAGCAAGAGACCCAGTACTTC CASSLMTGEQETQYF
TRBD2 many TRBJ2-7 TRBV6-2/TRBV6-3 TGTGCCAGCAGTCCCGTAGGTAGCGGGAGCTACGAGCAGTACTTC CASSPVGSGSYEQYF
NA NA TRBJ1-6 TRBV29-1 TGCAGCGTTCTTAGCGGGACGGGGGGTAATTCACCCCTCCACTTT CSVLSGTGGNSPLHF
NA NA TRBJ2-7 TRBV29-1 TGCAGTTTAAGACCCGAAGGAGGCTACGAGCAGTACTTC CSLRPEGGYEQYF
NA NA TRBJ2-3 TRBV7-9 TGTGCCAGCAGCTTAGGACAAGGGGCGAGTTATACGCAGTATTTT CASSLGQGASYTQYF
TRBD1 NA TRBJ2-7 TRBV9 TGTGCCAGCAGCGTTATCCCGGGACAGGGTATCTACGAGCAGTACTTC CASSVIPGQGIYEQYF
NA many TRBJ1-1 TRBV5-6 TGTGCCAGCAGCTTTCAGGGCTCTCACACTGAAGCTTTCTTT CASSFQGSHTEAFF
NA NA TRBJ1-6 TRBV20-1 TGCAGTGCTAGAGATCTGTTGTGGGACATATATAATTCACCCCTCCACTTT CSARDLLWDIYNSPLHF
NA NA TRBJ1-1 TRBV10-3 TGTGCCATCAGCGTTGTACTGGGGCTTGAAGCTTTCTTT CAISVVLGLEAFF
TRBD1 NA TRBJ1-2 TRBV20-1 TGCAGTGCTAGAGATCCGGGACAGATTACTAACTATGGCTACACCTTC CSARDPGQITNYGYTF
NA NA TRBJ1-1 TRBV5-5 TGTGCCAGCAGCCCGAGGGAATCGATGAACACTGAAGCTTTCTTT CASSPRESMNTEAFF
TRBD1 NA TRBJ1-5 TRBV24-1 TGTGCCACCAGTGCTACCGACAGGGGTACGGATCAGCCCCAGCATTTT CATSATDRGTDQPQHF
NA NA TRBJ1-5 TRBV7-9 TGTGCCAGCAGCCTGGGGAATGAGCAGGAAAGTAGTAATCAGCCCCAGCATTTT CASSLGNEQESSNQPQHF
NA NA TRBJ1-4 TRBV15 TGTGCCACCAGATTGGGGAACACCGGGGATAATGAAAAACTGTTTTTT CATRLGNTGDNEKLFF
NA NA TRBJ2-1 TRBV7-9 TGTGCCAGCAGCTTAGCGCTTCGGGGTGGGAAACTGCAGTTCTTC CASSLALRGGKLQFF
TRBD2 NA TRBJ2-2 TRBV12-3/TRBV12-4 TGTGCCGGCAGTTCAACAACCGGGACTACCTTCACCGGGGAGCTGTTTTTT CAGSSTTGTTFTGELFF
NA many TRBJ1-1 TRBV12-3/TRBV12-4 TGTGCCAGGGAAGACAGTCTGAACACTGAAGCTTTCTTT CAREDSLNTEAFF
NA many TRBJ1-6 TRBV27 TGTGCCAGCAGTCCCGGAACCAATTCACCCCTCCACTTT CASSPGTNSPLHF